The T cell receptor (beta chain) described here comes from a study of blood T cell repertoires in COVID-19. In the study overall: Acute and convalescent COVID-19 specimens originated in the United States, Italy and Spain. Nucleic acid was either cDNA or gDNA, and it came from T cells, B-cell-depleted T cells, or PBMCs.

In the original workflow: Reference gene primer amplification yielded estimated nucleated cell counts. Using immunoSEQ multiplex PCR, the repertoire was profiled, and TCRdb retains in-frame clones only, with some absent. V, J and clone size are those of that table, while D and trimming were read from the DNA. The sample consists of some 120,000 clones, about 85% of them appearing once. The material sequenced was peripheral blood. The sequence was obtained from an elderly woman with acute or convalescent COVID-19.

CDR3 amino acids: CATSRTSGGYNEQFF. The CDR3 region has the DNA TGTGCCACCAGCCGGACTAGCGGGGGTTACAATGAGCAGTTCTTC. The rearrangement links TRBV15 to TRBJ2-1; TRBD2 agrees at 13 bases. J lost 4 bases, V lost 5 bases, and 2 bases had no gene match. The CDR3 spans 15 residues. Germline values: CDR1 LNHNV, CDR2 YYDKDF (reference sequence). The variable domain in full, completed from reference TRBV15 and TRBJ2-1, reads DAMVIQNPRYQVTQFGKPVTLSCSQTLNHNVMYWYQQKSSQAPKLLFHYYDKDFNNEADTPDNFQSRRPNTSFCFLDIRSPGLGDTAMYLCATSRTSGGYNEQFFGPGTRLTVL.